This T cell receptor (beta chain) appears in the sequencing data of a study of cytomegalovirus exposure and HLA in healthy donors. The primer mix had 60 Vbeta and 13 Jbeta primers. Profiling relied on immunoSEQ multiplex PCR, and the TCRdb table lists in-frame clones only, not all of them. The sample includes 110,000 to 150,000 clones, 76% of them seen just once. Findings and limits, study-wide: Specificity of a few CMV-associated chains for CMV antigens was verified in vitro.

On this clone: The antigen remains unidentified.

V was shortened by 5 bases and J by 0 bases, with 10 bases between the two germline ends. There are 14 residues in the CDR3. Germline values: CDR1 MDHEN, CDR2 SYDVKM. The TCR comes from a woman between 35 and 50 years old in good health and CMV-seronegative. The sequenced sample consisted of PBMCs. The rearrangement joins TRBV28 to TRBJ1-1, with D tentatively TRBD1 (5 bases). The CDR3 DNA follows: TGTGCCAGCAGTCCCGACAGCGTGAACACTGAAGCTTTCTTT. This translates into CASSPDSVNTEAFF.